Given below is one TCR beta chain in context. This clone was observed a single time. What this receptor recognizes is not known. Base qualities are not recorded, but no much larger clone differs from it by a single base. CDR1 and CDR2 are read off the germline V gene as SGHRS and YFSETQ. The CDR3 starts with the cysteine, ends with the phenylalanine, and has 14 residues. The CDR3 DNA has 42 bases and is translated from base 1. V gives up 4 bases and J gives up 1 base, and the segment between their germline ends measures 11 bases. The data belong to a study of cytomegalovirus exposure and HLA in healthy donors (dated by TCRdb to between 2016 and 2019). About the study as a whole: An earlier analysis of around 600 of the donors reported 250 to 300 Gb of sequence data and some 120 million unique TCR beta sequences from 150 million to 200 million T cells. Approximately 300 gigabases of sequencing data and around 88 million unique TCR sequences made up an early release that covered 500 to 650 HLA-typed donors. The genetic ancestry cluster associated with self-reported Caucasian donors included around 76% of the roughly 360 genotyped donors. The study aimed to test whether signatures of past pathogen exposure could be identified by cataloging public T cell receptors. The T cell repertoires of around 730 subjects were profiled by immunosequencing and related to cytomegalovirus serostatus. A separate validation cohort of 100 to 150 different subjects was used in addition to the roughly 620-subject first cohort. To predict cytomegalovirus infection status, the study brought together high-throughput TCR immunosequencing, statistical association of individual TCRs with disease status, and machine learning. In a later analysis, previously published TCR beta repertoires from several hundred donors were re-analyzed and high-resolution HLA genotyping was added so that TCR occurrence patterns could be studied. The later analysis used no new phenotypic data to find candidate immune exposures, relying instead on TCR beta sequences and their occurrence across donors. An earlier analysis of around 580 of the donors used high-throughput TCR beta sequencing to judge whether each TCR beta V gene segment behaved as functional or pseudogenic. Donor age, sex, ethnicity and CMV serostatus were compiled alongside the repertoire data. Genome-wide SNP genotypes for about 65% of the 666 donors were used in a later genetic analysis, which treated that subset as a discovery cohort. All discovery cohort repertoires had been generated on a single sequencing platform. Class I and class II HLA loci were covered by the typing at four-digit resolution. The number of donors typed differed by locus, with about 629-630 for A, B, C, DRB1 and DQB1, around 500 for DQA1, 600 to 610 for DPA1, and around 460 for DPB1. Roughly 5 DR-DQ haplotypes were treated as single units for association and clustering because of strong linkage in the cohort. Among some 400 genotyped donors of the cohort, an average of around 220,000 unique TCR beta nucleotide sequences was sequenced per donor, of which 15% to 20% were non-productive.

Overall results and qualifications from the work: The cohort was sequenced for TCR beta chains only, and without alpha or paired-chain data the features that could be detected were limited. An earlier analysis of approximately 530 of the donors showed that most TCR beta V segments appeared in productive rearrangements either about 87% or about 30% of the time, which broadly matched IMGT annotations. In a later analysis, the rate of TCR association differed among HLA loci, with DRB1 alleles having the most associated TCRs and HLA-C alleles having the fewest. A total of 150 to 200 TCR beta chains were listed by the study as associated with cytomegalovirus. In vitro tests confirmed that a few of the cytomegalovirus-associated TCR beta chains recognize cytomegalovirus antigens. Assigning TCR associations to individual alleles was difficult when HLA alleles, especially DR and DQ, strongly co-occurred. Most TCR sequences were observed very rarely across donors, whereas some public TCRs were present in many individuals. The classifier was reported to diagnose cytomegalovirus status with high specificity and sensitivity in both the original cohort and the validation cohort. A further reported finding was that TCR beta sequences accurately predicted the HLA-A and HLA-B alleles for most subjects in the first cohort. The 87-base-pair reads could not distinguish some IMGT-functional V segments, including TRBV6-2 and TRBV6-3, so those segments were excluded. The sequencing pipeline was judged likely to have produced a cluster of highly shared sequence variants as a technical artifact. The earlier analysis of approximately 560 of the donors excluded roughly 17 rarely observed V segments, including chromosome 9 orphons, because counts were too low. Compared with the approximately 670-donor mean, donors in an Asian-associated ancestry cluster had fewer N-insertions in productive TCRs, according to a later genetic analysis. The presence/absence analyses assumed that sequencing depth was roughly uniform across donors, and that assumption may not be true. Compared with equally common non-associated chains, HLA-associated TCR beta chains in a later analysis were more clonally expanded and had lower generation probabilities. V-gene and J-gene trimming of TCR beta chains was associated with a missense DCLRE1C variant in a later genetic analysis, and the association was replicated in an independent cohort. Because some donors lacked HLA typing at each locus, the association tests relied only on the typed subset. A later analysis found that most CMV-associated TCR beta chains appeared HLA-restricted, with HLA associations seemingly driven largely by CMV exposure. The authors suggested that the approach could potentially be extended to other disease states and immunological phenotypes. In a later analysis, more than 15,000 TCR beta sequences were associated with specific HLA alleles at a false discovery rate of 0.05. Immune exposure information for the cohort was limited to CMV serostatus. According to a later analysis, parvovirus B19, influenza, CMV and Epstein-Barr virus appeared linked to several top co-occurrence clusters. Linkage disequilibrium might explain the correlated functional status among segregating V segments, but an unknown experimental factor could not be excluded.

Libraries were made using the immunoSEQ multiplex PCR assay. A mixture of 60 forward primers for TCR Vbeta segments and 13 reverse primers for TCR Jbeta segments was used in the multiplex PCR. Amplification of the CDR3 region of rearranged TCR beta genes was performed with a multiplex PCR assay on genomic DNA. The Illumina HiSeq System was used to sequence the amplified TCR beta libraries as 87-base-pair reads. The original methods were these. Across the 500 to 700 repertoires, a later analysis counted about 81 million unique TCR beta chains, some 11 million of which were shared by at least two donors. Raw reads were error-corrected and collapsed into unique sequences by a nearest-neighbor algorithm in which closely related sequences were merged to remove PCR and sequencing errors. To assign V, D and J gene segments, CDR3 sequences were aligned to IMGT reference sequences. For a sequence to be retained, at least a six-nucleotide match to both a V gene segment and a J gene segment was required. A rearrangement counted as productive if the CDR3 had no stop codons and remained in frame with V and J, and every other rearrangement counted as non-productive. CDR3 was defined according to IMGT convention as the region running from the second conserved V-encoded cysteine to the conserved J-encoded phenylalanine. In an earlier analysis of roughly 610 of the donors, sequences lacking an unambiguous match to a single V gene segment were excluded. In an earlier analysis of 587 of the donors, V segments were called functional above 56.7% productive rearrangements and were called segregating when the between-donor standard deviation exceeded 5%. A statistical classification framework was developed to diagnose cytomegalovirus status using the catalog of TCR beta chain sequences. V and J gene assignment, in a later analysis, came from comparing TCR nucleotide sequences with IMGT/GENE-DB human TR gene sequences. In a later analysis, CDR3 sequences and most-parsimonious VDJ recombination scenarios were assigned using the TCRdist pipeline. In a later analysis, each TCR beta chain was defined by its CDR3 amino acid sequence together with its V-gene family, and reads lacking a unique V-gene family were excluded. As a way to deal with suspected cross-contamination and a sequencing artifact, a later analysis dropped nearly 600 nucleotide sequences that were highly shared and had low generation probability. In a later analysis, a clonal expansion index was calculated for each public chain from normalized within-repertoire ranks of inferred template counts. A later analysis computed generation probabilities with a VDJ recombination model fitted to out-of-frame rearrangements, and checked the results against IGoR. In a later analysis, TCR-TCR, TCR-HLA and TCR-CMV co-occurrence was scored with hypergeometric tests, and a repertoire-size bias correction was applied to TCR pairs. To estimate false discovery rates, a later analysis permuted the HLA or CMV assignments 20 times. A later analysis grouped co-occurring TCRs with DBSCAN, adding TCRdist sequence similarity when clustering within HLA-allele-positive subsets. Repertoires with fewer than 30,000 or more than 120,000 public chains were left out of co-occurrence clustering, as were five repertoires with anomalous nucleotide sharing. Imported from immuneACCESS, the table was reduced by TCRdb to in-frame sequences with V and J called. These copies leave out some clones; in studies compared against another copy, an unresolved V gene accounts for under half, and the cause of the remainder is not known. Clone size and V and J calls were adopted from that table, with D and trimming inferred from the DNA. The sample profile shows around 69,000 clones; 65% to 70% of them were found once. About 7.4% of the sample is held by the ten biggest clonotypes.

The cohort was made up of approximately 670 healthy bone marrow donors. All cohort members were sampled while nominally healthy, although unrecorded immune exposures were likely present. The donor tested CMV seropositive and was one of the 289 seropositive cohort members. A peripheral blood sample was collected from each donor, and TCR beta sequencing was performed on peripheral blood mononuclear cells. The Qiagen DNeasy Blood Extraction Kit was used to extract genomic DNA from the blood cell samples. The V and J segments used are TRBV5-1 and TRBJ2-5; a tentative D call is TRBD2 (5 bases match). The clonotype comes from a man aged 40-50 years in good health and CMV-seropositive. The sequenced material came from PBMCs. The CDR3 in this case is CASSRRTVQETQYF. The DNA sequence follows: TGCGCCAGCAGCCGGAGGACGGTCCAAGAGACCCAGTACTTC.